The entry that follows covers one T cell receptor (beta chain) sequence. Method: immunoSEQ multiplex PCR; TCRdb's copy keeps in-frame clones and lacks some. The sample consists of 30,000 to 40,000 clones, about 93% of them appearing once. These data belong to a study of T cell changes during pregnancy in multiple sclerosis. V was pared by 4 bases and J by 2 bases, with 13 bases between. Looked up from germline, CDR1 is SGHRS and CDR2 is YFSETQ. This CDR3 has 14 residues. The J gene is TRBJ2-7, the V gene TRBV5-1, with a weak D call TRBD1 (5 bases). Specimen: CD4+ T cells from peripheral blood mononuclear cells, collected in the third trimester of pregnancy. The clonotype comes from a female donor in good health, enrolled as a control in a pregnancy study. The CDR3 sequence is CASSHTGSTYEQYF. Here the CDR3 DNA reads TGCGCCAGCAGCCATACAGGTAGCACCTACGAGCAGTACTTC. Combining the CDR3 with reference TRBV5-1 and TRBJ2-7 gives the whole variable domain KAGVTQTPRYLIKTRGQQVTLSCSPISGHRSVSWYQQTPGQGLQFLFEYFSETQRNKGNFPGRFSGRQFSNSRSEMNVSTLELGDSALYLCASSHTGSTYEQYFGPGTRLTVT.